Described below is a single T cell receptor beta chain sequence and its context. The same CDR3 arises from other DNA sequences in this sample as well. CDR1 is KGHSH and CDR2 is LQKENI in the germline V gene. V was clipped by 6 bases and J by 1 base; unmatched bases: 2. The CDR3 has 13 residues. This record comes from a study of blood T cell repertoires in COVID-19. Overall study: Acute and convalescent COVID-19 samples came from the United States, Italy and Spain. Sources were T cells, B-cell-depleted T cells, or PBMCs; the material itself was cDNA or gDNA.

Original handling: Amplifying reference gene primers gave estimates of nucleated cell counts. Some clones are missing from TCRdb's copy, which holds only in-frame ones; the method was immunoSEQ multiplex PCR. Clone size and the V and J calls come from that table; the DNA yielded D and trimming. Counted here are hundreds of thousands of clones, roughly nine tenths occurring once; the ten biggest clones make up about 2%. The receptor was derived from a man between 18 and 29 years old with active or convalescent COVID-19. The source material was peripheral blood. This chain connects TRBV18 to TRBJ1-1; 7 bases are a match to TRBD1. For the CDR3, the DNA is TGTGCCAGCTCGCGGGACAGGAACACTGAAGCTTTCTTT. Translated: CASSRDRNTEAFF.